This T cell receptor beta chain comes out of a study of OX40 agonist ivuxolimab in advanced cancers. For the study at large: Subjects had a mean age of about 57 years, with a range of about 23 to 79; roughly 83% were male. Partial responses occurred in Three dose-escalation patients, one with hepatocellular carcinoma and two with cutaneous melanoma. Whole-study results and caveats: Also showing low normalized T-cell clonal expansion were some of the nonresponders.

Sequenced by immunoSEQ multiplex PCR; TCRdb stores in-frame clones only, minus some. The sample has 120,000 or so clones, about 93% seen once. Comment on this clone: Its antigen remains unidentified.

CDR3 length: 10 residues. Per the germline V gene, CDR1 is MDHEN and CDR2 is SYDVKM. Between the trimmed V and J ends, which lost 8 bases and 7 bases, there was a span of 5 bases. This sequence originates from an adult with an advanced solid tumor such as melanoma, head and neck, liver or kidney cancer. The chain is built from TRBV28 and TRBJ2-2; D assignment may be TRBD1 or TRBD2 (5 bases each). Specimen: CD4+ or CD8+ T cells sorted from blood, collected in a trial of the OX40 agonist ivuxolimab. The CDR3: CASGGGELFF. In DNA, the CDR3 is TGTGCCAGCGGGGGCGGGGAGCTGTTTTTT.